The entry that follows covers one TCR beta chain sequence. This CDR3 comprises 14 residues. With 5 bases removed from V and 5 bases from J, the gap between germline ends came to 17 bases. Germline V gene sequence: CDR1 SQVTM, CDR2 ANQGSEA. Under the authors' procedure: Amplifying reference gene primers gave estimates of nucleated cell counts. Generated by immunoSEQ multiplex PCR, the TCRdb table keeps only in-frame clones and is missing some. From that table come the V and J calls and clone size; the DNA was used to work out D and trimming. The sample has about 170,000 clones, 84% seen once. The data were obtained in a study of blood T cell repertoires in COVID-19.

The sequenced material came from PBMCs or T cells enriched from blood (not recorded which). The receptor was derived from a man in his forties or fifties who had recovered from COVID-19. The chain uses TRBV29-1 and TRBJ2-3, with D possibly TRBD2 on 5 matching bases. CDR3 sequence (DNA): TGCAGCGTTCGGTCCCGGGTAGCGCAAGATACGCAGTATTTT. Protein: CSVRSRVAQDTQYF.